These 17 T cell receptor beta chains originate from one sample sequenced in a study of CD8+CD57+ T cells in acquired aplastic anemia. Sequencing was done on patients that had shown CD8+CD57+ cell expansion by flow cytometry. Genomic DNA acted as the template from which TCR beta VDJ combination and CDR3 sequence profiling were carried out. Using its own MiXCR run on the reads, TCRdb lists one record per CDR3 protein. In the table there are 150,000 to 200,000 distinct CDR3 sequences, 40% to 50% of which are singletons. The source material was sorted CD4+, CD8+, or CD8+CD57+ T cells (not recorded which) from PBMCs. The receptors here all came from a human donor with aplastic anemia.

The chain is built from TRBV5-1 and TRBJ2-7; D is uncertain. Germline V CDR1 and CDR2: SGHRS, YFSETQ. The V gene lost 3 bases and the J gene lost 0 bases, with 10 bases spanning the gap. CDR3 length: 14 residues. CDR3 sequence: CASSSRTYSYEQYF. The CDR3 DNA sequence: TGCGCCAGCAGCTCACGGACCTACTCCTACGAGCAGTACTTC.

The chain has TRBV19 and TRBJ2-3; TRBD2 matches 10 bases. V trimming: 6 bases; J trimming: 2 bases; junction bases outside the gene matches: 5. The CDR3 extends over 15 amino acids. Germline CDR1 and CDR2: LNHDA and SQIVND (reference sequence). CDR3 protein: CASRGTSAYTDTQYF. Written as DNA, the CDR3 is TGTGCCAGTAGGGGGACTAGCGCCTACACAGATACGCAGTATTTT.

This clonotype came up a few times. This rearrangement joins TRBV24-1 to TRBJ1-4; the D is unclear. In germline, CDR1 is KGHDR, CDR2 SFDVKD. The ends were cut back, 3 bases at V and 5 bases at J, with 12 bases in the middle. CDR3 length: 15 amino acids. The CDR3: CATSDRGYSNEKLFF. CDR3 coding DNA: TGTGCCACCAGTGATCGGGGATATTCAAATGAAAAACTGTTTTTT.

This chain joins TRBV2 and TRBJ1-1, with D uncertain. Germline-derived CDR1 and CDR2 are SNHLY and FYNNEI. This CDR3 is built from 13 residues. Trimming left V 1 base short and J 10 bases short, with 13 bases between. The CDR3 DNA sequence: TGTGCCAGCAGTGAAGTCCCCCTCCCTGGAGCTTTCTTT. It translates to CASSEVPLPGAFF.

This clonotype was observed at least ten times. The chain joins TRBV9 to TRBJ2-2; D possibly uses TRBD1 or TRBD2 (5 bases each). CDR3 size: 16 residues. The germline V gene encodes CDR1 SGDLS and CDR2 YYNGEE. Trimming stripped 0 bases from V and 1 base from J, with 10 bases between. In nucleotides, the CDR3 is TGTGCCAGCAGCGTAGGGGACGCCATGAACACCGGGGAGCTGTTTTTT. It translates to CASSVGDAMNTGELFF.

This clonotype was picked up a small number of times. J is TRBJ2-1 and V is TRBV19; D is unclear. The CDR3 totals 14 residues. The V gene lost 6 bases and the J gene lost 5 bases, with 14 bases spanning the gap. Germline assignment: CDR1 LNHDA and CDR2 SQIVND (reference sequence). The CDR3 spells CASRPGLDNNEQFF. The DNA for the CDR3 is TGTGCCAGTAGACCGGGTCTGGATAACAATGAGCAGTTCTTC.

This clonotype was seen repeatedly, ten times or more. This chain joins TRBV5-1 and TRBJ1-3; 10 positions agree with TRBD1. V gave up 5 bases and J gave up 2 bases; unmatched junction bases: 7. The CDR3 length is 16 residues. Germline CDR1 is SGHRS and CDR2 is YFSETQ. The DNA of the CDR3 is TGCGCCAGCAGTCCCCGGACAGGGGGGACTGGAAACACCATATATTTT. Translated, it gives CASSPRTGGTGNTIYF.

This clonotype has a count of ten or more. The DNA for the CDR3 is TGCAGCGCCCCCCTTCCTTCGAACACCGGGGAGCTGTTTTTT. Residues: CSAPLPSNTGELFF. The gene calls are TRBV29-1 and TRBJ2-2; D not certain. In germline, CDR1 is SQVTM, CDR2 ANQGSEA. Trimming left V 7 bases short and J 0 bases short, with 12 bases between. The CDR3 contains 14 residues.

Many counts were recorded for this clonotype. V and J are TRBV6-1 and TRBJ1-3, with D perhaps matching TRBD1 (5 bases). The CDR3 consists of 12 residues. The V end was cut by 8 bases, the J end by 1 base, with 6 bases between. CDR1 is MNHNS, CDR2 SASEGT, per germline. The DNA of the CDR3 is TGTGCCAGCGACAGTTCTGGAAACACCATATATTTT. Its protein product is CASDSSGNTIYF.

This chain links TRBV5-1 with TRBJ2-7; the match to TRBD1 covers 7 bases. J lost 4 bases, V lost 5 bases, and 6 bases had no gene match. The CDR3 has 13 amino acids. Germline V gene data show CDR1 as SGHRS and CDR2 as YFSETQ. In DNA form, the CDR3 reads TGCGCCAGCAGTCGGGACAGCCCTTACGAGCAGTACTTC. Its translation is CASSRDSPYEQYF. Full variable domain (missing parts from reference TRBV5-1 and TRBJ2-7): KAGVTQTPRYLIKTRGQQVTLSCSPISGHRSVSWYQQTPGQGLQFLFEYFSETQRNKGNFPGRFSGRQFSNSRSEMNVSTLELGDSALYLCASSRDSPYEQYFGPGTRLTVT.

In this sample, this clonotype turned up many times. The chain recombines TRBV12-3 or TRBV12-4 with TRBJ1-3; 8 bases match TRBD1. The CDR3 runs to 14 residues. The junction had 1 base not matched to a gene; V was cut back by 6 bases and J by 0 bases. CDR3 nucleotide sequence: TGTGCCAGCAGGACAGGGGTCTCTGGAAACACCATATATTTT. This encodes CASRTGVSGNTIYF.

The rearrangement uses TRBV20-1 and TRBJ2-3; D is ambiguous. V was cut by 6 bases and J by 4 bases, with 8 bases left in between. The length of the CDR3 is 11 residues. Germline V gives CDR1 DFQATT, CDR2 SNEGSKA (reference sequence). CDR3 in DNA: TGCAGTGCGCCTCTAGCAGATACGCAGTATTTT. This sequence encodes CSAPLADTQYF.

The rearrangement joins TRBV19 to TRBJ2-7; D gene ambiguous. Germline V gene sequence: CDR1 LNHDA, CDR2 SQIVND (reference sequence). The CDR3 has 14 residues. V lost 5 bases, J lost 0 bases, and 11 bases lay in between. This chain's CDR3 is CASSSQHSSYEQYF. Here the CDR3 DNA reads TGTGCCAGTAGTTCTCAACACAGCTCCTACGAGCAGTACTTC.

This clonotype was observed at least ten times. The V call is TRBV6-4, the J call TRBJ1-6; TRBD1 aligns across 9 bases. The V gene end was trimmed by 6 bases and the J gene end by 9 bases; junction bases not matched to a gene: 3. This CDR3 is 13 amino acids long. Germline CDR1 MRHNA, CDR2 SNTAGT. In DNA, the CDR3 is TGTGCCAGCAGCGGGACAGGGCGTTCACCCCTCCACTTT. Translation: CASSGTGRSPLHF.

At least ten counts were recorded for this clonotype. The V gene is TRBV6-2 or TRBV6-3, the J gene TRBJ2-7; 13 nucleotides align to TRBD2. Per the germline V gene, CDR1 is MNHEY and CDR2 is SVGEGT. V dropped 2 bases and J dropped 4; count of bases not matched to a gene: 5. The CDR3 consists of 16 residues. The CDR3 is CASSYDRTSGGYEQYF. The CDR3 nucleotides are TGTGCCAGCAGTTACGACCGGACTAGCGGGGGTTACGAGCAGTACTTC.

This clonotype was detected many times. The J gene is TRBJ2-7, the V gene TRBV2, with D tentatively TRBD2 (5 bases). There are 15 residues in the CDR3. Trimming cost V 0 bases and J 5 bases, with 14 bases left between them. Germline V gene sequence: CDR1 SNHLY, CDR2 FYNNEI. CDR3 residues: CASSEASAKVHEQYF. The CDR3 region has the DNA TGTGCCAGCAGTGAAGCTAGCGCGAAAGTCCACGAGCAGTACTTC.

This clonotype was seen many times. This sequence joins TRBV9 and TRBJ2-2; the D is unclear. CDR3 length: 16 amino acids. V dropped 0 bases and J dropped 5 bases, with 14 bases sitting between them. The V gene's germline CDR1 is SGDLS and CDR2 YYNGEE. The CDR3 reads CASSVAAADVTGELFF. DNA for the CDR3: TGTGCCAGCAGCGTAGCTGCGGCAGATGTTACCGGGGAGCTGTTTTTT. Complete variable domain (other parts from reference TRBV9 and TRBJ2-2): DSGVTQTPKHLITATGQRVTLRCSPRSGDLSVYWYQQSLDQGLQFLIQYYNGEERAKGNILERFSAQQFPDLHSELNLSSLELGDSALYFCASSVAAADVTGELFFGEGSRLTVL.